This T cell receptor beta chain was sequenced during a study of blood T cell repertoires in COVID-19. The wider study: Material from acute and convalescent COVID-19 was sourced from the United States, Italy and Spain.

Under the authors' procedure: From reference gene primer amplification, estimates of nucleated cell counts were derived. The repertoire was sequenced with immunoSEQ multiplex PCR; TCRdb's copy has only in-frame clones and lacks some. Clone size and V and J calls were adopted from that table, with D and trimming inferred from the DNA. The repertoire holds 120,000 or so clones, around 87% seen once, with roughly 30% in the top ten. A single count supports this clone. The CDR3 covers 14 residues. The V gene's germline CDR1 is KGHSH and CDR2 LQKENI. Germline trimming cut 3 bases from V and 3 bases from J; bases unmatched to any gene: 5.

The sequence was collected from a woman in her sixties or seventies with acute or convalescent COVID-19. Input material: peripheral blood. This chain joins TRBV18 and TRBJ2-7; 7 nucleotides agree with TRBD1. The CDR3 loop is CASSPGDSFYEQYF. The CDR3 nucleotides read TGTGCCAGCTCACCCGGGGACAGTTTCTACGAGCAGTACTTC. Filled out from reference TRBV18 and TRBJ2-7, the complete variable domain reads NAGVMQNPRHLVRRRGQEARLRCSPMKGHSHVYWYRQLPEEGLKFMVYLQKENIIDESGMPKERFSAEFPKEGPSILRIQQVVRGDSAAYFCASSPGDSFYEQYFGPGTRLTVT.